The 27 T cell receptor beta chains presented below share a single source sample, sequenced in a study of blood T cell repertoires in COVID-19. TCRdb's table, derived via immunoSEQ multiplex PCR, lists solely in-frame clones and lacks some. Here the sample spans about 170,000 clones, 85% to 90% being singletons. The sample was peripheral blood. All receptors come from a woman aged 60 to 75 with COVID-19, enrolled during active disease.

The genes are TRBV5-4 and TRBJ2-2, with 8 bases aligning to TRBD1. V dropped 1 base and J dropped 4; count of bases not matched to a gene: 6. The CDR3 loop spans 16 amino acids. Germline loops: CDR1 SGHNT, CDR2 YYREEE (reference sequence). CDR3 protein: CASSLSRTGSTGELFF. DNA for the CDR3: TGTGCCAGCAGCTTGTCCAGGACAGGGTCCACCGGGGAGCTGTTTTTT. Full variable domain (rest looked up from reference TRBV5-4 and TRBJ2-2): ETGVTQSPTHLIKTRGQQVTLRCSSQSGHNTVSWYQQALGQGPQFIFQYYREEENGRGNFPPRFSGLQFPNYSSELNVNALELDDSALYLCASSLSRTGSTGELFFGEGSRLTVL.

The chain is built from TRBV4-2 and TRBJ1-1; 8 bases are a match to TRBD1. The CDR3 runs to 15 residues. V shed 4 bases and J 4 bases; nucleotides not matched to a gene: 8. Germline loops: CDR1 LGHNA, CDR2 YNFKEQ. CDR3 loop: CASSRPTGVGTEAFF. The CDR3 region has the DNA TGTGCCAGCAGCCGCCCGACAGGGGTGGGCACTGAAGCTTTCTTT.

The chain carries TRBV7-9 and TRBJ1-1; D gene uncertain. Trimming shortened V by 5 bases and J by 4 bases, and 8 bases separated the two germline ends. This CDR3 has 12 residues. Germline V lookup: CDR1 SEHNR, CDR2 FQNEAQ (reference sequence). The CDR3 DNA is TGTGCCAGCAGCCTTCACGGCACTGAAGCTTTCTTT. It is translated as CASSLHGTEAFF. Using reference TRBV7-9 and TRBJ1-1 for the parts outside the CDR3, the full variable domain is DTGVSQNPRHKITKRGQNVTFRCDPISEHNRLYWYRQTLGQGPEFLTYFQNEAQLEKSRLLSDRFSAERPKGSFSTLEIQRTEQGDSAMYLCASSLHGTEAFFGQGTRLTVV.

The genes are TRBV12-3 or TRBV12-4 and TRBJ1-2; TRBD1 matches at 9 bases. Trimming at V came to 4 bases and at J to 7 bases, leaving 4 bases not matched to a gene. The CDR3 extends over 13 amino acids. This CDR3 is CASSSDRGFGYTF. The DNA for the CDR3 is TGTGCCAGCAGTTCGGACAGGGGCTTTGGCTACACCTTC.

This clone was detected once. The V gene is TRBV4-1, the J gene TRBJ2-2; no clear D. V lost 0 bases and J 9 bases, leaving 11 bases between the germline ends. The CDR3 is 14 amino acids. CDR1 and CDR2 from the germline V gene are MGHRA and YSYEKL. CDR3 sequence reads: CASSQDTALRELFF. CDR3 nucleotides: TGCGCCAGCAGCCAAGACACTGCGCTCCGGGAGCTGTTTTTT.

The CDR3 coding sequence is TGTGCCAGCAGTTTATTCGGGCGATTAGGGGGGGGCGCGACCTACGAGCAGTACTTC. Amino acids: CASSLFGRLGGGATYEQYF. The V gene is TRBV28, the J gene TRBJ2-7; TRBD2 might be the D (7 bases). The CDR3 has 19 residues. V was trimmed by 1 base and J by 2 bases, leaving 24 bases between them. From germline, CDR1 is MDHEN and CDR2 SYDVKM.

J is TRBJ1-1 and V is TRBV5-1; D gene uncertain. Germline-derived CDR1 and CDR2 are SGHRS and YFSETQ. The CDR3 is 13 amino acids. The V end was cut by 1 base, the J end by 3 bases, with 7 bases between. For the CDR3, the DNA is TGCGCCAGCAGCTTGAGCACCTACACTGAAGCTTTCTTT. Translating it yields CASSLSTYTEAFF. The variable domain in full, with the rest retrieved from reference TRBV5-1 and TRBJ1-1, is KAGVTQTPRYLIKTRGQQVTLSCSPISGHRSVSWYQQTPGQGLQFLFEYFSETQRNKGNFPGRFSGRQFSNSRSEMNVSTLELGDSALYLCASSLSTYTEAFFGQGTRLTVV.

This chain connects TRBV19 to TRBJ2-2, with unresolved D. CDR1 LNHDA and CDR2 SQIVND come from the germline V gene (reference sequence). With 6 bases removed from V and 6 bases from J, the gap between germline ends came to 11 bases. This CDR3 has 13 amino acids. This CDR3 reads CASSPGDPGELFF. CDR3 sequence (DNA): TGTGCCAGTAGCCCCGGAGACCCCGGGGAGCTGTTTTTT. Supplemented by reference TRBV19 and TRBJ2-2, the full variable domain reads DGGITQSPKYLFRKEGQNVTLSCEQNLNHDAMYWYRQDPGQGLRLIYYSQIVNDFQKGDIAEGYSVSREKKESFPLTVTSAQKNPTAFYLCASSPGDPGELFFGEGSRLTVL.

This chain joins TRBV6-6 and TRBJ2-1; 11 nucleotides align to TRBD1. V dropped 8 bases and J dropped 12; count of bases not matched to a gene: 12. The germline V gene has CDR1 MNHNY and CDR2 SVGAGI (reference sequence). The CDR3 is 14 amino acids. DNA for the CDR3: TGTGCCAGCCAACCGGGACAGGGGGTTCCTGGGCAGTTCTTC. Protein product: CASQPGQGVPGQFF.

V is TRBV4-3 and J is TRBJ1-2, with TRBD1 matching 7 bases. The CDR3 has 17 amino acids. The ends lost 0 bases at V and 2 bases at J; junction bases unmatched: 9. Germline V gene sequence: CDR1 LGHNA, CDR2 YSLEER. This chain's CDR3 is CASSQDTGAGPNYGYTF. The CDR3 DNA reads as TGCGCCAGCAGCCAAGATACAGGGGCAGGGCCAAACTATGGCTACACCTTC.

This clone was seen once. CDR3 in amino acids: CSVFSGSSYNEQFF. Written as DNA, the CDR3 is TGCAGCGTTTTTAGCGGGAGCTCCTACAATGAGCAGTTCTTC. The rearrangement links TRBV29-1 to TRBJ2-1; 9 bases are shared with TRBD2. The CDR3 extends over 14 amino acids. The germline gives CDR1 SQVTM, CDR2 ANQGSEA. Losses at the gene ends were 5 bases for V and 0 bases for J; bases not matched to a gene: 2.

The chain has TRBV6-6 and TRBJ2-2, with D maybe TRBD1 (5 bases). Trimming took off 8 bases at V and 3 bases at J, with 13 bases between the two ends. The CDR3 contains 14 residues. Germline CDR1 is MNHNY and CDR2 is SVGAGI (reference sequence). This CDR3 is CASGRQPHTGELFF. CDR3 nucleotides: TGTGCCAGCGGCAGACAGCCTCACACCGGGGAGCTGTTTTTT.

This chain connects TRBV7-2 to TRBJ2-1; TRBD1 agrees at 10 bases. Per the germline V gene, CDR1 is SGHTA and CDR2 is FQGNSA. V lost 6 bases and J lost 1; bases outside the gene matches: 6. The CDR3 is 16 residues long. The CDR3 is CASRSGQGRSYNEQFF. Here the CDR3 DNA reads TGTGCCAGCAGGTCGGGACAGGGGAGGTCCTACAATGAGCAGTTCTTC. The full variable domain, its missing parts supplied by reference TRBV7-2 and TRBJ2-1, is GAGVSQSPSNKVTEKGKDVELRCDPISGHTALYWYRQSLGQGLEFLIYFQGNSAPDKSGLPSDRFSAERTGGSVSTLTIQRTQQEDSAVYLCASRSGQGRSYNEQFFGPGTRLTVL.

The chain combines TRBV12-5 with TRBJ1-1, with a tentative D call TRBD1 (6 bases). Germline CDR1 LGHNT, CDR2 FRNRAP. Trimming took 5 bases from V and 4 from J, leaving 14 bases between them. The CDR3 is made up of 14 amino acids. In DNA, the CDR3 is TGTGCTAGTGGTGCGACAGGCGGGCCCACTGAAGCTTTCTTT. It is translated as CASGATGGPTEAFF.

The chain joins TRBV9 to TRBJ2-7; D perhaps matches TRBD2 (6 bases). Trimming left V 0 bases short and J 3 bases short, with 19 bases between. CDR1 is SGDLS and CDR2 is YYNGEE in the germline V gene. CDR3 length: 17 residues. DNA for the CDR3: TGTGCCAGCAGCGTAGGCCTTAATACGGGAGTGATCTACGAGCAGTACTTC. It is translated as CASSVGLNTGVIYEQYF.

The table lists this clone with a few counts. The chain carries TRBV5-1 and TRBJ2-2, with 13 bases identical to TRBD2. Germline trimming cut 2 bases from V and 7 bases from J; bases unmatched to any gene: 5. CDR1 is SGHRS and CDR2 is YFSETQ in the germline V gene. This CDR3 comprises 16 residues. The CDR3 DNA is TGCGCCAGCAGCTTCGGACTAGCGGGAGTGTTCGGGGAGCTGTTTTTT. This sequence encodes CASSFGLAGVFGELFF.

The J gene is TRBJ2-3, the V gene TRBV24-1; tentative D call: TRBD1 (7 bases). V was clipped by 6 bases and J by 5 bases, with 11 bases between them. This CDR3 spans 13 amino acids. Germline V gene lookup returns CDR1 KGHDR and CDR2 SFDVKD. CDR3 DNA sequence: TGTGCCACCAGTAACAGGGGAGGAGATACGCAGTATTTT. Its protein product is CATSNRGGDTQYF.

Points on this clone: The junction departs from germline at one end; a sequencing error may be responsible. This chain links TRBV19 with TRBJ2-5, with D possibly being TRBD2 (5 bases). This CDR3 contains 13 residues. Germline V gene lookup returns CDR1 LNHDA and CDR2 SQIVND (reference sequence). The CDR3 protein is CASSVGLQDTQYF. As DNA, the CDR3 is TGTGCCAGTTCGGTAGGACTTCAAGACACCCAGTACTTC.

This clone showed up just once. The V and J genes are TRBV28 and TRBJ1-5; a possible D gene is TRBD1 (6 bases). Between the trimmed V and J ends, which lost 6 bases and 2 bases, there was a span of 14 bases. Germline assignment: CDR1 MDHEN and CDR2 SYDVKM. This CDR3 comprises 15 residues. CDR3 bases: TGTGCCAGCAGGGGATTTTCAGGGGGCAATCAGCCCCAGCATTTT. Amino acids: CASRGFSGGNQPQHF. Based on the CDR3 plus reference TRBV28 and TRBJ1-5, the full variable domain is DVKVTQSSRYLVKRTGEKVFLECVQDMDHENMFWYRQDPGLGLRLIYFSYDVKMKEKGDIPEGYSVSREKKERFSLILESASTNQTSMYLCASRGFSGGNQPQHFGDGTRLSIL.

The table lists this clone with a few counts. The chain couples TRBV6-6 to TRBJ1-1; 9 positions agree with TRBD1. V trimming: 6 bases; J trimming: 6 bases; junction bases outside the gene matches: 8. Germline V gene sequence: CDR1 MNHNY, CDR2 SVGAGI (reference sequence). The CDR3 consists of 14 residues. The CDR3 here is CASSRGQGVAEAFF. For the CDR3, the DNA is TGTGCCAGCAGCCGGGGACAGGGTGTAGCTGAAGCTTTCTTT.

This sequence joins TRBV12-5 and TRBJ2-1; 7 bases agree with TRBD1. Germline V gives CDR1 LGHNT, CDR2 FRNRAP. V was pared by 1 base and J by 1 base, with 1 base of the junction left unmatched. The CDR3 is 15 amino acids. The CDR3 protein is CASGLGDSSYNEQFF. CDR3 nucleotide sequence: TGTGCTAGTGGTTTGGGGGACAGTTCCTACAATGAGCAGTTCTTC.

The genes are TRBV7-2 and TRBJ2-2; TRBD2 matches 8 bases. V trimming: 2 bases; J trimming: 4 bases; junction bases outside the gene matches: 3. This CDR3 spans 15 amino acids. The germline gives CDR1 SGHTA, CDR2 FQGNSA. CDR3 nucleotides: TGTGCCAGCAGCTTAACTAGCGGCCTCACCGGGGAGCTGTTTTTT. Amino acids: CASSLTSGLTGELFF.

This sequence joins TRBV9 and TRBJ1-4, with a possible D match to TRBD1 (5 bases). Germline CDR1 SGDLS, CDR2 YYNGEE. V shed 6 bases and J shed 8 bases, with 20 bases lying between them. CDR3 length equals 15 residues. The CDR3: CASTTGGQSGEKLFF. In DNA form, the CDR3 reads TGTGCCAGCACTACGGGAGGTCAATCAGGGGAAAAACTGTTTTTT.

The chain employs TRBV14 and TRBJ2-7; D is unclear. This CDR3 spans 12 amino acids. Germline CDR1 is SGHDN and CDR2 is FVKESK. The V end lost 3 bases, the J end lost 4 bases, and 7 bases lay between the germline ends. CDR3 loop: CASSHTAYEQYF. The CDR3 DNA sequence: TGTGCCAGCAGCCATACCGCGTACGAGCAGTACTTC. The variable domain in full, completed from reference TRBV14 and TRBJ2-7, reads EAGVTQFPSHSVIEKGQTVTLRCDPISGHDNLYWYRRVMGKEIKFLLHFVKESKQDESGMPNNRFLAERTGGTYSTLKVQPAELEDSGVYFCASSHTAYEQYFGPGTRLTVT.

The rearrangement joins TRBV7-2 to TRBJ2-7; the D gene is possibly TRBD1 (7 bases). The CDR3 is made up of 14 amino acids. The germline V gene has CDR1 SGHTA and CDR2 FQGNSA. V dropped 2 bases and J dropped 5 bases, with 13 bases sitting between them. The CDR3 sequence is CASSLTAGGNEQYF. The CDR3 nucleotides read TGTGCCAGCAGCTTAACGGCAGGGGGGAACGAGCAGTACTTC.

This chain connects TRBV6-2 or TRBV6-3 to TRBJ1-5, with D hard to call. CDR1 and CDR2 from the germline V gene are MNHEY and SVGEGT. V was shortened by 2 bases and J by 6 bases, with 5 bases between the two germline ends. This CDR3 has 12 residues. CDR3 amino acids: CASSYVGQPQHF. The CDR3 DNA sequence: TGTGCCAGCAGTTACGTCGGTCAGCCCCAGCATTTT.

The chain carries TRBV27 and TRBJ2-7; TRBD1 matches 8 bases. The germline V gene encodes CDR1 MNHEY and CDR2 SMNVEV (reference sequence). Trimming took 8 bases from V and 6 from J; bases not matched to a gene: 3. This CDR3 contains 11 residues. CDR3 in amino acids: CASLTGGEQYF. CDR3 nucleotide sequence: TGTGCCAGCCTAACAGGGGGCGAGCAGTACTTC.